These 11 T cell receptor beta chains came from one sample sequenced in a study of blood T cell repertoires in COVID-19. The data were produced by immunoSEQ multiplex PCR, yet TCRdb's version contains in-frame clones alone and is incomplete. The table records 200,000 to 250,000 clones, 85% of them present only once. The sequencing input was PBMCs or T cells enriched from blood (not recorded which). These receptors were obtained from a man between 35 and 55 years old who had recovered from COVID-19.

In DNA form, the CDR3 reads TGCAGCGTTGGGTCCTCCCTCGGTGAAAAACTGTTTTTT. Its protein is CSVGSSLGEKLFF. This chain links TRBV29-1 with TRBJ1-4; no clear D. The V gene's germline CDR1 is SQVTM and CDR2 ANQGSEA. The CDR3 consists of 13 residues. Trimming took 4 bases from V and 7 from J, leaving 13 bases between them.

V gene TRBV10-1 combines with J gene TRBJ1-5; 8 nucleotides match TRBD1. Germline V gene lookup returns CDR1 WNHNN and CDR2 SYGVQD (reference sequence). This CDR3 contains 20 residues. V gave up 9 bases and J gave up 2 bases; unmatched junction bases: 24. CDR3 region: CARTGLTWDRLPVGNQPQHF. In nucleotides, the CDR3 is TGCGCCAGAACGGGTTTGACTTGGGACAGGCTCCCAGTGGGCAATCAGCCCCAGCATTTT.

J is TRBJ1-2 and V is TRBV4-1, with D maybe TRBD1 (6 bases). Deletions cut 1 base from V and 7 bases from J, with 16 bases between. From germline, CDR1 is MGHRA and CDR2 YSYEKL. CDR3 length: 15 residues. The CDR3 region has the DNA TGCGCCAGCAGCCAAGCGGTGGGGGCAAAGGGTGGCTACACCTTC. Its translation: CASSQAVGAKGGYTF.

V and J are TRBV5-4 and TRBJ2-2, with D perhaps TRBD2 (7 bases). V was cut by 4 bases and J by 5 bases, with 21 bases left in between. This CDR3 contains 17 residues. Germline values: CDR1 SGHNT, CDR2 YYREEE (reference sequence). CDR3 sequence: CASSPGSGGRKTGELFF. As DNA, the CDR3 is TGTGCCAGCAGCCCCGGATCGGGGGGCCGGAAAACCGGGGAGCTGTTTTTT. Looking up the rest from reference TRBV5-4 and TRBJ2-2 gives the full variable domain: ETGVTQSPTHLIKTRGQQVTLRCSSQSGHNTVSWYQQALGQGPQFIFQYYREEENGRGNFPPRFSGLQFPNYSSELNVNALELDDSALYLCASSPGSGGRKTGELFFGEGSRLTVL.

The chain uses TRBV19 and TRBJ2-1; D gene ambiguous. Germline V gene lookup returns CDR1 LNHDA and CDR2 SQIVND (reference sequence). Trimming cost V 5 bases and J 0 bases, with 5 bases left between them. This CDR3 has 13 residues. The CDR3 nucleotides are TGTGCCAGTAGTCGTAGCTCCTACAATGAGCAGTTCTTC. Translating gives CASSRSSYNEQFF.

This clone was recorded once. The CDR3 coding sequence is TGTGCCAGCAGTATTCTGGGGCACAATCAGCCCCAGCATTTT. Translating gives CASSILGHNQPQHF. The rearrangement links TRBV7-2 to TRBJ1-5; tentative D call: TRBD1 (5 bases). In germline, CDR1 is SGHTA, CDR2 FQGNSA. CDR3 length: 14 amino acids. V lost 6 bases and J lost 3, with 12 bases in between.

The chain employs TRBV19 and TRBJ2-3; the match to TRBD2 covers 10 bases. Looked up from germline, CDR1 is LNHDA and CDR2 is SQIVND (reference sequence). The trim removed 6 bases at V and 0 bases at J, leaving 3 bases unmatched. There are 15 residues in the CDR3. The CDR3 DNA sequence: TGTGCCAGTAGGCCGGGACTAGCGAGCACAGATACGCAGTATTTT. This sequence encodes CASRPGLASTDTQYF.

The rearrangement joins TRBV2 to TRBJ1-3, with TRBD1 identical over 8 bases. Germline-derived CDR1 and CDR2 are SNHLY and FYNNEI. This CDR3 has 14 amino acids. V shed 6 bases, J shed 0 bases, and the junction held 1 base outside the gene matches. The CDR3 spells CASSGTGSGNTIYF. CDR3 DNA: TGTGCCAGCAGCGGGACAGGCTCTGGAAACACCATATATTTT.

This CDR3 reads CASRLHTLEGTEAFF. DNA for the CDR3: TGTGCCAGCAGACTTCACACACTAGAAGGCACTGAAGCTTTCTTT. V usage is TRBV6-5 and J usage is TRBJ1-1; D gene ambiguous. V lost 6 bases to trimming and J lost 4 bases, with 18 bases between them. The CDR3 has 15 amino acids. Germline V CDR1 and CDR2: MNHEY, SVGAGI.

The chain links TRBV5-1 to TRBJ2-3; 9 bases are a match to TRBD2. This CDR3 comprises 18 residues. Germline V gene sequence: CDR1 SGHRS, CDR2 YFSETQ. The V segment lost 0 bases and the J segment 4 bases; nucleotides outside the gene matches: 12. This CDR3 is CASSLGLSGRFEADTQYF. CDR3 in DNA: TGCGCCAGCAGCTTGGGTCTTAGCGGGAGATTTGAAGCAGATACGCAGTATTTT.

The chain recombines TRBV5-1 with TRBJ1-2; 7 bases are a match to TRBD1. Germline CDR1 and CDR2: SGHRS and YFSETQ. With V trimmed by 4 bases and J by 4 bases, 4 bases remained unmatched. The CDR3 spans 13 residues. The CDR3 DNA is TGCGCCAGCAGCGAGGGACAGATCTATGGCTACACCTTC. Translation gives CASSEGQIYGYTF.